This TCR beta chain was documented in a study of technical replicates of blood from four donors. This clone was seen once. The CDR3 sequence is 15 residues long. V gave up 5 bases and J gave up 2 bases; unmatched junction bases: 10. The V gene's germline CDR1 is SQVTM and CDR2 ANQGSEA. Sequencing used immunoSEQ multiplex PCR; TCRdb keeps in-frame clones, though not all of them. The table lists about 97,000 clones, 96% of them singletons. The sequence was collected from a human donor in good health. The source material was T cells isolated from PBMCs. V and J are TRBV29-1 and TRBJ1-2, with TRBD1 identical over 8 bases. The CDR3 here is CSVHPGQGANYGYTF. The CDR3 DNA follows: TGCAGCGTTCACCCGGGTCAGGGGGCAAACTATGGCTACACCTTC.